This T cell receptor beta chain was sequenced in a study of T-cell memory formation after mild COVID-19. MiXCR was run by TCRdb on the 5' RACE reads, yielding one entry per CDR3 protein. The table includes 200,000 to 250,000 distinct CDR3 sequences, about 9.2% detected once. This clonotype occurred a few times. The specimen sequenced was PBMCs or a T cell subset sorted from them (not recorded which). The receptor was derived from a man aged 18 to 29 who had mild COVID-19 (a few samples of this study predate the infection). Cell type and time point are not known.

CDR3 residues: CASSGGPGADTQYF. CDR3 DNA: TGTGCCAGCAGCGGGGGGCCGGGGGCAGATACGCAGTATTTT. The genes are TRBV7-3 and TRBJ2-3, with D perhaps TRBD1 or TRBD2 (6 bases each). CDR1 is SGHTA, CDR2 FQGTGA, per germline. The CDR3 runs 14 residues. Trimming removed 5 bases from V and 4 bases from J, with 13 bases in between.